The present T cell receptor (beta chain) was sequenced within a study of cytomegalovirus exposure and HLA in healthy donors (dated by TCRdb to about 2017). In terms of the full investigation: In an earlier analysis of 587 of the donors, about 260 Gb of sequence data and roughly 100 million unique TCR beta sequences from 150 million to 200 million T cells were reported. HLA typing included class I and class II loci at four-digit resolution. The study used immunosequencing to profile the T cell repertoires of several hundred subjects and linked those repertoires to cytomegalovirus serostatus. Typing coverage differed by locus: A, B, C, DRB1 and DQB1 were typed in about 629-640 donors, DQA1 in roughly 500, DPA1 in some 600, and DPB1 in just under 490. An early release that covered 500 to 800 HLA-typed donors contained around 300 gigabases of sequencing data and approximately 85 million unique TCR sequences. The study aimed to test whether cataloging public T cell receptors could reveal signatures of past pathogen exposure. The study combined high-throughput TCR immunosequencing, statistical association of individual TCRs with disease status, and machine learning to predict cytomegalovirus infection status. A handful of DR-DQ haplotypes were handled as single units for association and clustering because linkage in the cohort was strong. Among around 400 genotyped donors of the cohort, an average of around 240,000 unique TCR beta nucleotide sequences was sequenced per donor, of which roughly 17% were non-productive. A separate validation cohort of roughly 130 different subjects was used in addition to the roughly 640-subject first cohort. Of the 398 genotyped donors, over 65% fell in the genetic ancestry cluster associated with self-reported Caucasian donors. Rather than using new phenotypic data, the later analysis identified candidate immune exposures from TCR beta sequences and from how often those sequences occurred across donors. Genome-wide SNP genotypes for about 65% of the roughly 670 donors were used in a later genetic analysis, which treated that subset as a discovery cohort. A later analysis re-examined previously published TCR beta repertoires from several hundred donors and added high-resolution HLA genotyping to investigate patterns of TCR occurrence. Alongside the repertoire data, information on donor age, sex, ethnicity and CMV serostatus was compiled. Every discovery cohort repertoire had been produced on one sequencing platform. An earlier analysis of a few hundred of the donors applied high-throughput TCR beta sequencing to assess whether each TCR beta V gene segment acted as functional or pseudogenic. What the work shows at the level of the full study, not this receptor alone: A cluster of highly shared sequence variants was judged likely to be a technical artifact of the sequencing pipeline. Linkage disequilibrium might explain the correlated functional status among segregating V segments, but an unknown experimental factor could not be excluded. Broadly in line with IMGT annotations, most TCR beta V segments showed up in productive rearrangements about 87% or about 30% of the time in an earlier analysis of several hundred of the donors. Presence/absence analyses assumed roughly uniform sequencing depth across donors, an assumption that may not hold. A further reported finding was that TCR beta sequences accurately predicted the HLA-A and HLA-B alleles for most subjects in the first cohort. A later analysis reported that several top co-occurrence clusters appeared linked to parvovirus B19, influenza, CMV and Epstein-Barr virus. Most TCR sequences were seen in very few donors, while some public TCRs were found in many individuals. A later analysis found that HLA-associated TCR beta chains were more clonally expanded and had lower generation probabilities than equally common non-associated chains. Some 15 rarely observed V segments, including chromosome 9 orphons, were excluded from the earlier analysis of some 590 of the donors because counts were too low. An association between a missense DCLRE1C variant and V-gene and J-gene trimming of TCR beta chains was found in a later genetic analysis and replicated in an independent cohort. Immune exposure information for the cohort was limited to CMV serostatus. Most CMV-associated TCR beta chains appeared to be HLA-restricted in a later analysis, and the HLA associations seemed to be driven largely by CMV exposure. Because HLA typing was unavailable for some donors at each locus, only the typed subset was used in association tests. The classifier was reported to diagnose cytomegalovirus status with high specificity and sensitivity in both the original cohort and the validation cohort. Some IMGT-functional V segments, including TRBV6-2 and TRBV6-3, could not be told apart with the 87-base-pair reads, so those segments were excluded. In vitro tests confirmed that a few of the cytomegalovirus-associated TCR beta chains recognize cytomegalovirus antigens. In a later analysis, the rate of TCR association differed among HLA loci, with DRB1 alleles having the most associated TCRs and HLA-C alleles having the fewest. The study listed 164 TCR beta chains as associated with cytomegalovirus. The authors suggested that the approach could potentially be extended to other disease states and immunological phenotypes. Assigning TCR associations to individual alleles was difficult when HLA alleles, especially DR and DQ, strongly co-occurred. In a later genetic analysis, fewer N-insertions in productive TCRs were reported among donors in an Asian-associated ancestry cluster than the roughly 640-donor mean. In this cohort, only TCR beta chains were sequenced, and detectable features were limited by the absence of alpha or paired-chain data. At a false discovery rate of 0.05, a later analysis linked 15,000 to 20,000 TCR beta sequences to specific HLA alleles.

The cohort consisted of 666 healthy bone marrow donors. All cohort members were sampled while nominally healthy, although unrecorded immune exposures were likely present. The donor tested CMV seropositive, placing the donor among the roughly 300 seropositive members of the cohort. A peripheral blood sample was provided by each donor, and peripheral blood mononuclear cells were used for TCR beta sequencing. Genomic DNA was extracted from the blood cell samples with the Qiagen DNeasy Blood Extraction Kit. Library preparation was by the immunoSEQ multiplex PCR assay. A mixture of 60 forward primers for TCR Vbeta segments and 13 reverse primers for TCR Jbeta segments was used in the multiplex PCR. A multiplex PCR assay on genomic DNA amplified the CDR3 region of rearranged TCR beta genes. The amplified TCR beta libraries were sequenced on the Illumina HiSeq System as 87-base-pair reads. The study's own analysis went as follows. Across the roughly 670 repertoires, a later analysis counted tens of millions of unique TCR beta chains, some 11 million of which were shared by at least two donors. Raw reads were error-corrected and collapsed into unique sequences by a nearest-neighbor algorithm in which closely related sequences were merged to remove PCR and sequencing errors. V, D and J gene segments were assigned by aligning CDR3 sequences to IMGT reference sequences. For a sequence to be retained, a match of at least six nucleotides was required to both a V gene segment and a J gene segment. Rearrangements were classified as productive when the CDR3 lacked stop codons and remained in frame with V and J, and all other rearrangements were classified as non-productive. CDR3 was defined according to IMGT convention as the region running from the second conserved V-encoded cysteine to the conserved J-encoded phenylalanine. The earlier analysis of 587 of the donors excluded any sequence lacking an unambiguous match to a single V gene segment. An earlier analysis of 550 to 650 of the donors classified V segments as functional when productive rearrangements were above 56.7% and as segregating when the standard deviation between donors was above 5%. A statistical classification framework was built to diagnose cytomegalovirus status from the catalog of TCR beta chain sequences. A later analysis assigned V and J genes by comparing TCR nucleotide sequences with IMGT/GENE-DB human TR gene sequences. A later analysis assigned CDR3 sequences and most-parsimonious VDJ recombination scenarios with the TCRdist pipeline. A later analysis defined each TCR beta chain by its CDR3 amino acid sequence plus V-gene family, and excluded reads lacking a unique V-gene family. As a way to deal with suspected cross-contamination and a sequencing artifact, a later analysis dropped 450 to 600 nucleotide sequences that were highly shared and had low generation probability. In a later analysis, a clonal expansion index for each public chain was calculated from normalized within-repertoire ranks of inferred template counts. Generation probabilities in a later analysis came from a VDJ recombination model fitted to out-of-frame rearrangements, and those results were checked against IGoR. In a later analysis, TCR-TCR, TCR-HLA and TCR-CMV co-occurrence was scored with hypergeometric tests, and a repertoire-size bias correction was applied to TCR pairs. A later analysis estimated false discovery rates by permuting HLA or CMV assignments 20 times. A later analysis grouped co-occurring TCRs with DBSCAN, adding TCRdist sequence similarity when clustering within HLA-allele-positive subsets. Repertoires with fewer than 30,000 or more than 120,000 public chains were left out of co-occurrence clustering, as were about 5 repertoires with anomalous nucleotide sharing. TCRdb holds this immuneACCESS table with in-frame rearrangements only. Some clones are missing; in checked studies, unresolved V genes explain under half, and the rest has no known cause. The V and J calls and the clone size are those of that table, but D and trimming were determined from the DNA. The sample table shows under 75,000 clones, and around 62% are seen once. The ten largest make up over 15% of the sample.

Turning to this clone: This clone's antigen is unknown. Base qualities were left out, and no much larger clone turns up one base away.

Trimming takes 4 bases off V and 7 bases off J; junction bases not matched to a gene: 5. The germline V gene (reference sequence) provides CDR1 SEHNR and CDR2 FQNEAQ. The CDR3, from cysteine to phenylalanine, totals 13 residues. Only the CDR3 DNA stays, 39 bases, in frame from base 1. The sequencing sample was made of PBMCs. The chain is encoded by TRBV7-9 joined to TRBJ1-2; the central 8 bases match TRBD1. The sequence came from a middle-aged man in good health and CMV-seropositive. The CDR3 region reads CASSSGQGSGYTF. In nucleotide form, the sequence is TGTGCCAGCAGCTCAGGACAGGGCTCTGGCTACACCTTC.